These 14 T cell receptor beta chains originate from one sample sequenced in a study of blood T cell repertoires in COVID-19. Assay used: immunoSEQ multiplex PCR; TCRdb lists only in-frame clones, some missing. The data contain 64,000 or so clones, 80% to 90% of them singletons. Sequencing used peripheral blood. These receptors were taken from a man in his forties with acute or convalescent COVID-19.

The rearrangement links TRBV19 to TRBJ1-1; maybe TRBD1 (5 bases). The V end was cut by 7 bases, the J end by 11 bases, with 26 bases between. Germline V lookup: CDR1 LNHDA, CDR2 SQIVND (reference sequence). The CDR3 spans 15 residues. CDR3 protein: CASIDGGGGVGRAFF. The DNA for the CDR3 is TGTGCCAGTATAGATGGCGGAGGAGGGGTCGGTAGGGCTTTCTTT.

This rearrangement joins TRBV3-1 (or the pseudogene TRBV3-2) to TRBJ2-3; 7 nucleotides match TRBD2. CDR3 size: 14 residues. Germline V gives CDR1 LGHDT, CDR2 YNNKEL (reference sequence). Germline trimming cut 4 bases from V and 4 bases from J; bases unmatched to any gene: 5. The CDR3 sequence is CASSRGGGPDTQYF. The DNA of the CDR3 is TGTGCCAGCAGCCGCGGCGGGGGTCCAGATACGCAGTATTTT.

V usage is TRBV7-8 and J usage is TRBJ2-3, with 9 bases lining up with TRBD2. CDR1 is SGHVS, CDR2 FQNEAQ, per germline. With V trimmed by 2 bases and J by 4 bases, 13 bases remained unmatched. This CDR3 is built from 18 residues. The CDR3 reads CASSLRVDSGGMADTQYF. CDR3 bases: TGTGCCAGCAGCTTAAGGGTCGATAGCGGGGGAATGGCAGATACGCAGTATTTT.

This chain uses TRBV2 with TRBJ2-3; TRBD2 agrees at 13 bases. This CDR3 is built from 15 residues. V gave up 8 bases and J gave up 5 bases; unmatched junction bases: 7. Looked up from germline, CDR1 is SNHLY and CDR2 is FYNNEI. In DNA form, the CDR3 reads TGTGCCAGCCGAGACACTAGCGGGGGGGTAGATACGCAGTATTTT. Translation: CASRDTSGGVDTQYF.

The CDR3 loop reads CSVGLQGAGETQYF. As DNA, the CDR3 is TGCAGCGTTGGATTACAGGGGGCAGGGGAGACCCAGTACTTC. The chain joins TRBV29-1 to TRBJ2-5; 9 bases align to TRBD1. The CDR3 has 14 amino acids. J lost 5 bases, V lost 4 bases, and 8 bases had no gene match. The germline V gene encodes CDR1 SQVTM and CDR2 ANQGSEA.

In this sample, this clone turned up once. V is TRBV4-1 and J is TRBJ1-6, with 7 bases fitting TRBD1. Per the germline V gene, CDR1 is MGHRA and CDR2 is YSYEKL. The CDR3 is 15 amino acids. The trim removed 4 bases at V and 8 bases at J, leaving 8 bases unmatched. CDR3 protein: CASSPPGQTHSPLHF. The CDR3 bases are TGCGCCAGCAGCCCTCCGGGACAGACGCATTCACCCCTCCACTTT.

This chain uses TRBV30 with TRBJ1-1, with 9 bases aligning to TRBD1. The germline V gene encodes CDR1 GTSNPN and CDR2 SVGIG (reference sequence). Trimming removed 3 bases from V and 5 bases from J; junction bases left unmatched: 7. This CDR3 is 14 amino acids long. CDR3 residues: CAWSETGGMTEAFF. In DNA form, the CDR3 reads TGTGCCTGGAGCGAGACAGGGGGTATGACTGAAGCTTTCTTT.

The CDR3 region is CASSHFGASSYNEQFF. CDR3 nucleotide sequence: TGTGCCAGCAGCCATTTTGGGGCTTCCTCCTACAATGAGCAGTTCTTC. The gene calls are TRBV3-1 (or the pseudogene TRBV3-2) and TRBJ2-1; D is perhaps TRBD1 (5 bases). This CDR3 comprises 16 residues. V lost 3 bases, J lost 0 bases, and 12 bases lay in between. CDR1 and CDR2 from the germline V gene are LGHDT and YNNKEL (reference sequence).

The CDR3 DNA reads TGTGCCAGCAGTTACTCGATAGGGACAGGGGGCTACGAGCAGTACTTC. It specifies CASSYSIGTGGYEQYF. The J gene is TRBJ2-7, the V gene TRBV6-5, with TRBD1 matching 11 bases. Germline trimming cut 0 bases from V and 3 bases from J; bases unmatched to any gene: 4. CDR1 is MNHEY and CDR2 is SVGAGI in the germline V gene. CDR3 length equals 16 residues.

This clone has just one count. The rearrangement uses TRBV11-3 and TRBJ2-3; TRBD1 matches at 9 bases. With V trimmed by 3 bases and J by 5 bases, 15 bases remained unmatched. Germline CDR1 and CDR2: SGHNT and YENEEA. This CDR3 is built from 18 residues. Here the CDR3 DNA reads TGTGCCAGCAGCTTCCTATTCCCACCGGGACAGGGAAGAGATACGCAGTATTTT. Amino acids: CASSFLFPPGQGRDTQYF.

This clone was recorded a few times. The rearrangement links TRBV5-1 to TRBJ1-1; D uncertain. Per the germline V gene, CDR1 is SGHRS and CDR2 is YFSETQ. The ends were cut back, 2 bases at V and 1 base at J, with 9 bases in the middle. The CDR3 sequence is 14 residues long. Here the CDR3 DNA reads TGCGCCAGCAGCTTTGAGATAAAGAACACTGAAGCTTTCTTT. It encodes CASSFEIKNTEAFF. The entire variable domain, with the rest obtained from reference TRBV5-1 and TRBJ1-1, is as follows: KAGVTQTPRYLIKTRGQQVTLSCSPISGHRSVSWYQQTPGQGLQFLFEYFSETQRNKGNFPGRFSGRQFSNSRSEMNVSTLELGDSALYLCASSFEIKNTEAFFGQGTRLTVV.

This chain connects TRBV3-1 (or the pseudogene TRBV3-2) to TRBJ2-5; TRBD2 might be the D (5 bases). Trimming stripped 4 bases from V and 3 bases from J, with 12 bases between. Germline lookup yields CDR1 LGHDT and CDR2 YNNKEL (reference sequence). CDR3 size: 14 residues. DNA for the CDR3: TGTGCCAGCAGCCTCCTAGGAGGTGAAGAGACCCAGTACTTC. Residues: CASSLLGGEETQYF.

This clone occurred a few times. The CDR3 bases are TGTGCCTCCCGACCGGGGGTAGCTAACTATGGCTACACCTTC. Its protein product is CASRPGVANYGYTF. J is TRBJ1-2 and V is TRBV2, with D possibly matching TRBD1 (5 bases). Trimming stripped 11 bases from V and 0 bases from J, with 16 bases between. In germline, CDR1 is SNHLY, CDR2 FYNNEI. The CDR3 runs 14 residues.

The CDR3 region is CASSSRDTDEQYF. DNA of the CDR3: TGTGCCAGCAGTTCACGGGACACGGACGAGCAGTACTTC. The chain has TRBV2 and TRBJ2-7; D might be TRBD1 (6 bases). The CDR3 is made up of 13 amino acids. Trimming stripped 5 bases from V and 5 bases from J, with 13 bases between. The germline V gene encodes CDR1 SNHLY and CDR2 FYNNEI.